This T cell receptor beta chain was captured in a study of T-cell reconstitution after alpha-beta-depleted transplantation in children. Construction of the TCRbeta library involved unique molecular identifiers. TCRdb re-called the PCR reads with MiXCR, one entry per CDR3 protein. The repertoire holds roughly 610,000 distinct CDR3 sequences, with roughly 10% as singletons. This clonotype appeared a few times. The material sequenced was PBMCs from the stem cell graft donor, taken from the stem cell graft. This clonotype originated in a human donor who donated a stem cell graft to a child with acute myeloid leukemia.

CDR3 protein: CASRGSSGGQPQHF. The CDR3 region has the DNA TGTGCCAGCAGAGGTAGTTCCGGAGGTCAGCCCCAGCATTTT. The chain is built from TRBV28 and TRBJ1-5, with D unresolved. The V gene's germline CDR1 is MDHEN and CDR2 SYDVKM. The CDR3 is 14 residues long. With 6 bases removed from V and 6 bases from J, the gap between germline ends came to 15 bases.